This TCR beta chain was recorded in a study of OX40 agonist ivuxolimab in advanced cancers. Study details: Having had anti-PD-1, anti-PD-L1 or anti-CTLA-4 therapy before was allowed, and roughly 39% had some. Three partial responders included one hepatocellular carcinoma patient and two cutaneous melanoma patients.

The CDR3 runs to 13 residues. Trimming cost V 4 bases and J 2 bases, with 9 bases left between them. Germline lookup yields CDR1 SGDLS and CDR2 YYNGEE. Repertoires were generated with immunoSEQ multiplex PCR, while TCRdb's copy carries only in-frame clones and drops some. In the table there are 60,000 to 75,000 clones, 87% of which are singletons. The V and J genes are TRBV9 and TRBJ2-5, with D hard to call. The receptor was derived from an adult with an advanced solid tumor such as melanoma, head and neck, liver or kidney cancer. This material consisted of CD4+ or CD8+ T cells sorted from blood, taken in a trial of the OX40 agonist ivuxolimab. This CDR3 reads CASSPHGQETQYF. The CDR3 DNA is TGTGCCAGCAGCCCCCACGGACAAGAGACCCAGTACTTC.